This T cell receptor (beta chain) was documented in a study of CD8 T cells in ankylosing spondylitis. The study, taken as a whole, reports: Clones linked to disease were reported to show significant enrichment in matched ankylosing spondylitis synovial fluid.

This clonotype was detected many times. Its antigen is not known. Quantitative molecular-barcoded 5'-RACE generated the TCR beta libraries. One entry per CDR3 protein, called by TCRdb with MiXCR from the 5' RACE reads. The table has about 240,000 distinct CDR3 sequences, over 9.5% seen once. The CDR3 is 15 amino acids. With V trimmed by 6 bases and J by 8 bases, 12 bases remained unmatched. This receptor was obtained from a male donor with ankylosing spondylitis or in good health (not recorded which). The chain couples TRBV12-3 or TRBV12-4 to TRBJ1-4; TRBD1 matches 7 bases. The material sequenced was blood, either unsorted or a sorted T cell fraction (not recorded which). For the CDR3, the DNA is TGTGCCAGCAGAGACCCTGGGACAGCTCGGGAAAAACTGTTTTTT. This sequence encodes CASRDPGTAREKLFF.